This entry concerns a single TCR beta chain. No antigen is known for it. The junction does not match germline at one end; this may be a read error. This record comes from a study of tumor and adjacent non-tumor tissue in lung cancer (dated by TCRdb to between 2017 and 2018). Regarding the study in general: By cancer type, the cohort comprised approximately twelve adenocarcinoma patients, 2 squamous cell carcinoma patients and 1 small cell lung cancer patient. For each patient, one tumor sample and one normal lung sample were taken, giving thirty paired specimens that underwent TCRbeta CDR3 sequencing. Sequencing generated a total of roughly 130 million productive TCRbeta reads, averaging roughly 4.4 million reads per sample. The approximately 15 patients were aged 31 to 76 years, included around ten men and 5 women, and had TNM stage I to III disease. Bulk TCRbeta repertoires were compared between lung tumor tissue and matched distant non-tumor lung tissue obtained from more than twelve lung cancer patients.

The germline V gene (reference sequence) yields DFQATT for CDR1 and SNEGSKA for CDR2. Reading from cysteine to phenylalanine, the CDR3 counts 12 amino acids. Only the CDR3 portion is preserved as DNA: 36 bases, with reading frame beginning at the first base. RNA was isolated from bulk, unsorted tissue, and RNA quality was assessed with a NanoDrop ND-1000 and an Agilent 2100. Donors were newly diagnosed lung cancer patients admitted for thoracic surgery in China between August and November 2014, without prior chemotherapy. Patients who had received previous radiotherapy or chemotherapy, or who had another concurrent cancer, were excluded from the study. Pieces of surgical tissue measuring about 1-2 cm3 were kept in RNAlater solution and held at -80 degrees C until needed. What the work shows at the level of the full study, not this receptor alone: Neither the sequencing platform nor unique molecular identifiers are mentioned in the methods. In normal lung, the top 100 clones accounted for a significantly larger cumulative share of the repertoire than in tumor tissue. Only around 16 patients were in the cohort, and the authors stated that larger samples and more detailed clinical data are needed. Tumor tissue showed significantly greater TCR diversity (inverse Simpson) than normal lung tissue (about 400 vs 180, P = 0.0075, Mann-Whitney U test). Peripheral blood was not sequenced, so blood TCRbeta repertoires in these lung cancer patients were not examined. Younger patients had significantly higher TCR diversity, and higher tumor TCR diversity was associated with shorter overall and disease-free survival.

Libraries were made using multiplex PCR. Sequencing was carried out with an Illumina HiSeq 2500. TCRbeta libraries were built by three rounds of nested PCR using primers (Table S4), following protocols modified from ARM-PCR. Before sequencing, PCR products in the 200-500 bp range were cut out of the gel and cleaned up using the QIAquick gel extraction kit. On the study's bioinformatics: Reads were cleaned using Trimmomatic, were merged into complete CDR3 sequences using FLASH, and were assigned to V(D)J germline segments using MiTCR. VDJtools was used to compute clonal diversity as the inverse Simpson's index. In-frame sequences lacking a premature stop codon were counted as productive reads. Using fastp at Q25 and MiXCR, TCRdb reprocessed the public reads and kept productive beta chains. Each entry merges the rows of one CDR3 protein and shows their most common DNA and genes. TCRdb's processing, not the authors' own work, is the source of the V and J calls. The sample records approximately 100,000 distinct CDR3 sequences, about 75% of which are singletons. 30% to 45% of the sample rests with the top ten.

The chain employs TRBV20-1 and TRBJ1-1; the D gene cannot be named for sure. This sequence was found in a woman between 55 and 75 years old with non-small cell lung cancer. The sequenced sample was lung tumor tissue. The CDR3 corresponds to CNARSNGYEAIF. The DNA is TGCAATGCTAGATCCAACGGCTATGAAGCTATCTTT.